A single T cell receptor beta chain is shown here with its context. This specimen comes from a study of blood T cell repertoires in COVID-19. Germline assignment: CDR1 KGHSH and CDR2 LQKENI. V was shortened by 3 bases and J by 0 bases, with 5 bases between the two germline ends. This CDR3 is 14 amino acids long. Per the authors' pipeline: Nucleated cell counts were estimated from reference gene primer amplification. The table came from immunoSEQ multiplex PCR; TCRdb's copy has only in-frame clones and leaves some out. That table supplies the V and J calls and clone size; D and trimming were determined from the DNA. This table holds just over 350,000 clones, roughly 90% found once.

The origin of this receptor is a woman between 25 and 40 years old who had recovered from COVID-19. The sequenced sample was PBMCs or T cells enriched from blood (not recorded which). This chain connects TRBV18 to TRBJ1-4; D is ambiguous. CDR3 bases: TGTGCCAGCTCACCGACATCAACTAATGAAAAACTGTTTTTT. It is translated as CASSPTSTNEKLFF.